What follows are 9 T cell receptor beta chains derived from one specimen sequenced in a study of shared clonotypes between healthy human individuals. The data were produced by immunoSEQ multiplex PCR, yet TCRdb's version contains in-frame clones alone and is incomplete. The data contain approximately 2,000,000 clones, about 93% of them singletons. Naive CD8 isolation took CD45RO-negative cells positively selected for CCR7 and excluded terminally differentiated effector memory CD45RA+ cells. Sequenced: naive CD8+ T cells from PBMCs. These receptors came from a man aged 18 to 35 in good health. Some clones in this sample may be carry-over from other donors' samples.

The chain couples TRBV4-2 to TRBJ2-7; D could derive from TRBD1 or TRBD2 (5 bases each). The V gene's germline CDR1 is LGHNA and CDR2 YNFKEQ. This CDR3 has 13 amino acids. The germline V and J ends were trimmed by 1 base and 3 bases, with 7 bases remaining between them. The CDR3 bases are TGTGCCAGCAGCCAAGTGGGGGACTACGAGCAGTACTTC. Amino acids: CASSQVGDYEQYF.

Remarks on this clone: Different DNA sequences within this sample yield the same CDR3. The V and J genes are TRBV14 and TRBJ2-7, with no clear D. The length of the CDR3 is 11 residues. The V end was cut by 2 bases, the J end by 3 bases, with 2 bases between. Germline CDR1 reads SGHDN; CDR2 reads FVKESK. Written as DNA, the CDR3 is TGTGCCAGCAGCCAACTCTACGAGCAGTACTTC. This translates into CASSQLYEQYF.

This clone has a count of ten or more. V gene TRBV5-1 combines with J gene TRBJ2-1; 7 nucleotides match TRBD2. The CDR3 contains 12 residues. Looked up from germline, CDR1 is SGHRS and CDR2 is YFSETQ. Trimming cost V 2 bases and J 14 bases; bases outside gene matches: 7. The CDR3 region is CASSFGSAGEFF. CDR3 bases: TGCGCCAGCAGCTTTGGGTCGGCGGGAGAGTTCTTC.

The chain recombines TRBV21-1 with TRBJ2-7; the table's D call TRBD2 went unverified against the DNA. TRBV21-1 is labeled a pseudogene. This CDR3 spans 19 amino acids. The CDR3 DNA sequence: TGTGCCAGCAGCCCCCGGAGAGGAACTAGCGGGAGGATGTCCTACGAGCAGTACTTC. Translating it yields CASSPRRGTSGRMSYEQYF.

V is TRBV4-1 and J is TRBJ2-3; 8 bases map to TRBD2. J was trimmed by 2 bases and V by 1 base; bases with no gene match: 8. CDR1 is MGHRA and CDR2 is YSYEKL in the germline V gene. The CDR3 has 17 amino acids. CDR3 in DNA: TGCGCCAGCAGCCAAGTGTTTGGGACTAGAGTCACAGATACGCAGTATTTT. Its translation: CASSQVFGTRVTDTQYF.

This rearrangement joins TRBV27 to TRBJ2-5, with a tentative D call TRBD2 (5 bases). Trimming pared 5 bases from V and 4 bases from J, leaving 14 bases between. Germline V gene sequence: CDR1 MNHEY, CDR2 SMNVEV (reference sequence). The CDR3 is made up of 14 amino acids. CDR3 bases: TGTGCCAGCAGTACCACCCCGGGATTAGAGACCCAGTACTTC. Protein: CASSTTPGLETQYF.

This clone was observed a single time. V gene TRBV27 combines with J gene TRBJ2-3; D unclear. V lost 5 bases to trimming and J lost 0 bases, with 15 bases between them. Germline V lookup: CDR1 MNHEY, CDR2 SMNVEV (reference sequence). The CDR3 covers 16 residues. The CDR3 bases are TGTGCCAGCAGTCTCCTGAGAGAGCCTAGCACAGATACGCAGTATTTT. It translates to CASSLLREPSTDTQYF.

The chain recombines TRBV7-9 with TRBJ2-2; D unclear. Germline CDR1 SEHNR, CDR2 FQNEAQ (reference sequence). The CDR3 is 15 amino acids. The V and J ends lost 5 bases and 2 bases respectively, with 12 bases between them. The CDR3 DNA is TGTGCCAGCAGCCAAAGGGTATCTAACACCGGGGAGCTGTTTTTT. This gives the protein CASSQRVSNTGELFF.

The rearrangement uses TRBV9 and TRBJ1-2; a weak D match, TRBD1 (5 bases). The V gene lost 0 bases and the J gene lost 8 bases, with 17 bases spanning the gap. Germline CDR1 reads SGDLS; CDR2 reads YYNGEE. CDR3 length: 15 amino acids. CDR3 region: CASSVVQGTEYGYTF. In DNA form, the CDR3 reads TGTGCCAGCAGCGTAGTTCAGGGAACGGAATACGGCTACACCTTC.